The 16 T cell receptor beta chains given below trace back to one sample, sequenced in a study of identical twins. A single record per CDR3 protein comes from TCRdb applying MiXCR to the 5' RACE reads. The sample comprises nearly 900,000 distinct CDR3 sequences, approximately 13% of which are singletons, and around 1.5% rests with the top ten. This same sample was also taken into another study, of yellow fever vaccine responses in identical twins.

Sequencing input: PBMCs. Every receptor here comes from a young woman in good health.

The chain recombines TRBV12-3 or TRBV12-4 with TRBJ2-1, with D perhaps matching TRBD2 (6 bases). The CDR3 spans 14 residues. V shed 6 bases and J shed 8 bases, with 17 bases lying between them. CDR3 amino acids: CASRTGTSFDEQFF. CDR3 nucleotides: TGTGCCAGCAGAACCGGGACTTCCTTTGATGAGCAGTTCTTC.

This clonotype has a count of ten or more. The genes are TRBV4-1 and TRBJ2-3; either TRBD1 or TRBD2 may fit D (6 bases each). V was trimmed by 1 base and J by 0 bases, leaving 8 bases between them. This CDR3 is built from 15 residues. In germline, CDR1 is MGHRA, CDR2 YSYEKL. The CDR3 reads CASSQAGASTDTQYF. The CDR3 coding sequence is TGCGCCAGCAGCCAAGCGGGGGCCAGCACAGATACGCAGTATTTT.

Ten or more counts support this clonotype. The rearrangement uses TRBV2 and TRBJ1-4, with unresolved D. This CDR3 has 12 residues. Trimming shortened V by 4 bases and J by 7 bases, and 7 bases separated the two germline ends. CDR1 is SNHLY, CDR2 FYNNEI, per germline. The CDR3 spells CASSGVGEKLFF. CDR3 bases: TGTGCCAGCAGTGGGGTGGGTGAAAAACTGTTTTTT.

This chain joins TRBV27 and TRBJ2-1; no clear D. Trimming took off 2 bases at V and 6 bases at J, with 11 bases between the two ends. The CDR3 spans 14 residues. Germline values: CDR1 MNHEY, CDR2 SMNVEV (reference sequence). The CDR3 DNA is TGTGCCAGCAGTTTACTGCCTCACGGCAATGAGCAGTTCTTC. It codes for CASSLLPHGNEQFF.

The chain has TRBV11-2 and TRBJ2-3, with D possibly being TRBD1 or TRBD2 (5 bases each). The germline CDR1 and CDR2 sequences are SGHAT and FQNNGV. V was pared by 5 bases and J by 1 base, with 13 bases between. The CDR3 runs 15 residues. CDR3 sequence reads: CASSPGGTGTDTQYF. The CDR3 coding sequence is TGTGCCAGCAGCCCTGGGGGTACGGGCACAGATACGCAGTATTTT.

The chain couples TRBV4-1 to TRBJ2-1, with 9 positions matching TRBD2. Germline V gives CDR1 MGHRA, CDR2 YSYEKL. Germline trimming cut 3 bases from V and 4 bases from J; bases unmatched to any gene: 10. The CDR3 sequence is 17 residues long. CDR3 residues: CASSQGTLAGFYNEQFF. CDR3 nucleotides: TGCGCCAGCAGCCAGGGCACCCTAGCGGGGTTTTACAATGAGCAGTTCTTC.

This chain links TRBV20-1 with TRBJ2-7; a possible D gene is TRBD1 (6 bases). Per germline, CDR1 DFQATT and CDR2 SNEGSKA (reference sequence). Between the trimmed V and J ends, which lost 1 base and 7 bases, there was a span of 14 bases. The CDR3 is made up of 13 amino acids. The CDR3 DNA reads as TGCAGTGCTAGAGTTCAACCCACAGGGGAGCAGTACTTC. Its protein is CSARVQPTGEQYF.

This clonotype came up a few times. The chain carries TRBV7-2 and TRBJ2-5, with TRBD1 identical over 7 bases. V shed 6 bases, J shed 0 bases, and the junction held 10 bases outside the gene matches. Germline loops: CDR1 SGHTA, CDR2 FQGNSA. The CDR3 contains 16 residues. The CDR3 nucleotides are TGTGCCAGCAGTGGATTGGGACAGAGGTACCAAGAGACCCAGTACTTC. Encoded protein: CASSGLGQRYQETQYF.

The chain employs TRBV20-1 and TRBJ2-7; 8 bases map to TRBD2. Per the germline V gene, CDR1 is DFQATT and CDR2 is SNEGSKA (reference sequence). Unmatched junction bases numbered 16, after V lost 3 bases and J lost 0 bases. The CDR3 covers 18 residues. CDR3 loop: CSASQTSSGSPRSYEQYF. The CDR3 coding sequence is TGCAGTGCTAGCCAAACAAGCAGCGGGAGCCCCCGCTCCTACGAGCAGTACTTC.

There are many counts of this clonotype. The chain uses TRBV12-3 or TRBV12-4 and TRBJ2-4, with 7 bases aligning to TRBD1. The CDR3 has 14 amino acids. J lost 9 bases, V lost 7 bases, and 12 bases had no gene match. The CDR3 loop is CASTDTQGLAIQYF. Here the CDR3 DNA reads TGTGCCAGCACCGACACACAGGGGTTGGCCATTCAGTACTTC.

V is TRBV7-3 and J is TRBJ2-1; 11 positions match TRBD2. The ends lost 7 bases at V and 3 bases at J; junction bases unmatched: 8. This CDR3 is 16 amino acids long. Germline loops: CDR1 SGHTA, CDR2 FQGTGA. This CDR3 reads CASTMGGTSGYNEQFF. CDR3 bases: TGTGCCAGCACAATGGGGGGGACTAGCGGCTACAATGAGCAGTTCTTC.

The CDR3 region is CASSVDPTSNEQFF. The CDR3 region has the DNA TGTGCCAGCAGCGTAGACCCTACCAGCAATGAGCAGTTCTTC. This chain connects TRBV9 to TRBJ2-1; no definite D call. The germline V and J ends were trimmed by 0 bases and 6 bases, with 10 bases remaining between them. CDR3 size: 14 residues. Germline V gives CDR1 SGDLS, CDR2 YYNGEE.

The V call is TRBV12-3 or TRBV12-4, the J call TRBJ1-6, with D possibly being TRBD1 (5 bases). The V end lost 5 bases, the J end lost 5 bases, and 10 bases lay between the germline ends. The CDR3 consists of 14 residues. The chain's CDR3 is CASSDDRDNSPLHF. DNA of the CDR3: TGTGCCAGCAGTGACGACAGAGATAATTCACCCCTCCACTTT.

The chain has TRBV5-1 and TRBJ2-1; 7 bases fit TRBD1. The CDR3 consists of 16 residues. V trimming: 0 bases; J trimming: 6 bases; junction bases outside the gene matches: 9. Germline assignment: CDR1 SGHRS and CDR2 YFSETQ. CDR3 sequence (DNA): TGCGCCAGCAGCTTGGGTGACAGGGTATTCTCCAATGAGCAGTTCTTC. Its protein is CASSLGDRVFSNEQFF.

This chain uses TRBV11-2 with TRBJ2-2, with TRBD1 identical over 9 bases. This CDR3 spans 15 amino acids. After removal of 1 base from V and 7 bases from J, the junction contained 4 bases not matched to a gene. Looked up from germline, CDR1 is SGHAT and CDR2 is FQNNGV. CDR3 coding DNA: TGTGCCAGCAGCTTAGTACAGGGGGCAGACGGGGAGCTGTTTTTT. Translated, it gives CASSLVQGADGELFF.

This clonotype was seen at least ten times. CDR3 DNA: TGCAGTGCTAGTGGCTGGTACACAGATACGCAGTATTTT. This translates into CSASGWYTDTQYF. This chain connects TRBV20-1 to TRBJ2-3; D gene uncertain. Per the germline V gene, CDR1 is DFQATT and CDR2 is SNEGSKA (reference sequence). Trimming pared 3 bases from V and 2 bases from J, leaving 9 bases between. This CDR3 spans 13 amino acids.